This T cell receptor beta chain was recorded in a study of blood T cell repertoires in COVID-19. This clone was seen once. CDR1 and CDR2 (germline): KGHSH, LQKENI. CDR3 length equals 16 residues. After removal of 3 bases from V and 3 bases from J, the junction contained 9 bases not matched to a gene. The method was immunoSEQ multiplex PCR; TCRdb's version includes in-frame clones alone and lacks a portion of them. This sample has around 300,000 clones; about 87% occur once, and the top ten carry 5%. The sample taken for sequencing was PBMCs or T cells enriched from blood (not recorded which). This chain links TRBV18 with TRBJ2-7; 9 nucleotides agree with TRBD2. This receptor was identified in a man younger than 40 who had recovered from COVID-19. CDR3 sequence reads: CASSPPGSGGFYEQYF. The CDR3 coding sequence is TGTGCCAGCTCACCCCCCGGAAGCGGGGGGTTCTACGAGCAGTACTTC. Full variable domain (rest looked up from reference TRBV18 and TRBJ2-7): NAGVMQNPRHLVRRRGQEARLRCSPMKGHSHVYWYRQLPEEGLKFMVYLQKENIIDESGMPKERFSAEFPKEGPSILRIQQVVRGDSAAYFCASSPPGSGGFYEQYFGPGTRLTVT.